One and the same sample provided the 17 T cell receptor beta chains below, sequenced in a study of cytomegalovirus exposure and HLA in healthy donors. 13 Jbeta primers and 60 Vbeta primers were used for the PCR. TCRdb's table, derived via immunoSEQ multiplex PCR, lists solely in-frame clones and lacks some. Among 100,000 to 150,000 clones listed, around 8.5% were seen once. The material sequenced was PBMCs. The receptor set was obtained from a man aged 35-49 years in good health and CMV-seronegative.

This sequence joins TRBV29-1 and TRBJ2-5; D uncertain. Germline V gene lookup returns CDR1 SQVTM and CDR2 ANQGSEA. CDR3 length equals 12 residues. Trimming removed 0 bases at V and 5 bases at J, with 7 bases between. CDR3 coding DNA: TGCAGCGTTGAAGATAACGGGGAGACCCAGTACTTC. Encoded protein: CSVEDNGETQYF.

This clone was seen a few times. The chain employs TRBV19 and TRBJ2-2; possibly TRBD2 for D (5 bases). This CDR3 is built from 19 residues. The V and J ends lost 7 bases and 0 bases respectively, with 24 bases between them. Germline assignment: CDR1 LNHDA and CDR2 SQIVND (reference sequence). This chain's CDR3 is CASNGPRRRGSANTGELFF. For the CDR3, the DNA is TGTGCCAGTAACGGTCCAAGACGGAGAGGGTCCGCGAACACCGGGGAGCTGTTTTTT.

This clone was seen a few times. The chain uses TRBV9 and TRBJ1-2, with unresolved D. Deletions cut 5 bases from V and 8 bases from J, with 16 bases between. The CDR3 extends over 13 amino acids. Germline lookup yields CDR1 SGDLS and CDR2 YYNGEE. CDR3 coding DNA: TGTGCCAGCAGACGGATCCGGGGTAGGGGCTACACCTTC. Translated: CASRRIRGRGYTF.

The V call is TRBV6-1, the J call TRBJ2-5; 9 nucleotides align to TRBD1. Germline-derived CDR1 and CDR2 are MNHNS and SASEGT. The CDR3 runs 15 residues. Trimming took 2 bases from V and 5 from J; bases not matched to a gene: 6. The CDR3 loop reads CASSESRDREETQYF. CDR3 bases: TGTGCCAGCAGTGAATCCCGGGACAGGGAGGAGACCCAGTACTTC.

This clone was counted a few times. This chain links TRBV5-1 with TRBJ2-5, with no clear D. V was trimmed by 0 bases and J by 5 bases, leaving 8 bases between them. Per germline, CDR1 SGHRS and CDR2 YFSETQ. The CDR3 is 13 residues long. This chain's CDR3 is CASSLAARETQYF. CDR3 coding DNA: TGCGCCAGCAGCTTGGCGGCCAGGGAGACCCAGTACTTC.

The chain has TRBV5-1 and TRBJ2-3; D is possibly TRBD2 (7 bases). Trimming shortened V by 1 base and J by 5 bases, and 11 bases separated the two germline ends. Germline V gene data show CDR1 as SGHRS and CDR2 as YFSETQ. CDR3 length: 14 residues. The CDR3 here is CASSLPRGGDTQYF. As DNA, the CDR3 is TGCGCCAGCAGCTTGCCTAGGGGGGGAGATACGCAGTATTTT. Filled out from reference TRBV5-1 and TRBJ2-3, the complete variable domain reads KAGVTQTPRYLIKTRGQQVTLSCSPISGHRSVSWYQQTPGQGLQFLFEYFSETQRNKGNFPGRFSGRQFSNSRSEMNVSTLELGDSALYLCASSLPRGGDTQYFGPGTRLTVL.

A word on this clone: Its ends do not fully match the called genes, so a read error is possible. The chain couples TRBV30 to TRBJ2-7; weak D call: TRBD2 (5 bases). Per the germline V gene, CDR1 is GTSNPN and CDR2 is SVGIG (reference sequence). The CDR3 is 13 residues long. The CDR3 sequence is CAWSRGIPYELYF. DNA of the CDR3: TGTGCCTGGAGTAGAGGGATCCCCTACGAGCTGTACTTC.

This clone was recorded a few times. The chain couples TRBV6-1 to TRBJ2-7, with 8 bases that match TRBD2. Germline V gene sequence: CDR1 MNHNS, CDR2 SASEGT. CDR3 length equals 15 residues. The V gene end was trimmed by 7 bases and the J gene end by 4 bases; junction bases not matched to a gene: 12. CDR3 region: CASTPFSGGLYEQYF. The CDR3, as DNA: TGTGCCAGCACCCCCTTCAGCGGGGGCCTTTACGAGCAGTACTTC.

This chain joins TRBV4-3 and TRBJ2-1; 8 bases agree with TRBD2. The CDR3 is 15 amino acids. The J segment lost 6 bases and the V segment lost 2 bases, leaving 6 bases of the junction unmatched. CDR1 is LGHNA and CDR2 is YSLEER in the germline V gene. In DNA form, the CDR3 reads TGCGCCAGCAGCCAATTCGGGGGGGCGGGCAATGAGCAGTTCTTC. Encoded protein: CASSQFGGAGNEQFF.

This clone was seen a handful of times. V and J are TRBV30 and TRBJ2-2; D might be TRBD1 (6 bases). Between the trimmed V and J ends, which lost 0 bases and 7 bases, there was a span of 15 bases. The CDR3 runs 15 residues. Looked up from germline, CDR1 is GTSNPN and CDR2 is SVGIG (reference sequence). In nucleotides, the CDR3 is TGTGCCTGGAGTGTACTTGGGCAGGGGAGCGGGGAGCTGTTTTTT. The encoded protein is CAWSVLGQGSGELFF.

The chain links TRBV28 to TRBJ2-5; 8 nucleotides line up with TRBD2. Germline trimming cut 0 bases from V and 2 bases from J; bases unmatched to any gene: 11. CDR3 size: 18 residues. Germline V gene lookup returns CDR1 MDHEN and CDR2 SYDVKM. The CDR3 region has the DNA TGTGCCAGCAGTTTATGGGCGAGGGCGGGGGGCCGACAAGAGACCCAGTACTTC. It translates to CASSLWARAGGRQETQYF.

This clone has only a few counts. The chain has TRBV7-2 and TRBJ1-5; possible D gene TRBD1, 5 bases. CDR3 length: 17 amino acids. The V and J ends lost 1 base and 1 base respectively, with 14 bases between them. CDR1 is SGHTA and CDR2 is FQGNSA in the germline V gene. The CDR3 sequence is CASSLEGRRGSNQPQHF. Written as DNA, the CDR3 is TGTGCCAGCAGCTTAGAGGGAAGGAGGGGAAGCAATCAGCCCCAGCATTTT.

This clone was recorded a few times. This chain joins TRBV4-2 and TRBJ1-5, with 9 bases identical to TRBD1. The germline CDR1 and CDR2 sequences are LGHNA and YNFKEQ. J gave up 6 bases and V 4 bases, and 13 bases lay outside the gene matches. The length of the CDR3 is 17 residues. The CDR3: CASSRGHPGQGGQPQHF. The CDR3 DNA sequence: TGTGCCAGCAGCCGGGGCCACCCGGGACAGGGTGGTCAGCCCCAGCATTTT.

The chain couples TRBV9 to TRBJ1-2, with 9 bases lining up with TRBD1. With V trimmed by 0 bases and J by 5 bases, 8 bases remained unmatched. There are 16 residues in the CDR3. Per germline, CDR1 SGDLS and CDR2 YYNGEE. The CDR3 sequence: CASSVGGGGQGYGYTF. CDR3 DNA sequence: TGTGCCAGCAGCGTAGGAGGTGGGGGACAGGGTTATGGCTACACCTTC.

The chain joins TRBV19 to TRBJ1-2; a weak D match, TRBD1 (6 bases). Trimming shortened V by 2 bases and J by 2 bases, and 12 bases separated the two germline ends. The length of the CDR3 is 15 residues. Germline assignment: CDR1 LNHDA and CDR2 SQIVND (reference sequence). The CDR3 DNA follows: TGTGCCAGTAGTATAATGACAGGATCAAACTATGGCTACACCTTC. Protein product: CASSIMTGSNYGYTF.

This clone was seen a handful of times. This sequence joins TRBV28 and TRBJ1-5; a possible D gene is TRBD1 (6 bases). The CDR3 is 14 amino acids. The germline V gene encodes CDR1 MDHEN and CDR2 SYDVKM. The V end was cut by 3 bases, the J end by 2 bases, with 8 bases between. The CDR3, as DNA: TGTGCCAGCAGTTTGAACAGGGGCAATCAGCCCCAGCATTTT. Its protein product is CASSLNRGNQPQHF. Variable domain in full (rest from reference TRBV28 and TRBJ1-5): DVKVTQSSRYLVKRTGEKVFLECVQDMDHENMFWYRQDPGLGLRLIYFSYDVKMKEKGDIPEGYSVSREKKERFSLILESASTNQTSMYLCASSLNRGNQPQHFGDGTRLSIL.

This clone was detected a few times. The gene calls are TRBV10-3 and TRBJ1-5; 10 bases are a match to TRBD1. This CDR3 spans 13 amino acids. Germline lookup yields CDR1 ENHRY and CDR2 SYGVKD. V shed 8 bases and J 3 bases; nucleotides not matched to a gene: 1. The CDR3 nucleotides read TGTGCCATCGGGACAGGGGACAATCAGCCCCAGCATTTT. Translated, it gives CAIGTGDNQPQHF.